This T cell receptor (beta chain) was sequenced in a study of beta chain features in type 1 diabetes. The wider study: Analysis included more than 90 million sorted cells drawn from all samples.

The study's findings and limits: Naive, central memory and regulatory TCRB repertoires appeared more similar among patients than healthy donors. VDJ junctions in type 1 diabetes patients carried more deletions and fewer insertions. In every one of the four CD4+ subsets, TCRB CDR3s were moderately but significantly shorter in Type 1 diabetes patients.

Only a few counts were recorded for this clone. Its antigen is unknown. Germline V CDR1 and CDR2: SGDLS, YYNGEE. The CDR3 totals 15 residues. Between the trimmed V and J ends, which lost 0 bases and 7 bases, there was a span of 13 bases. Expressed TCRB transcripts got sequenced, as all isolated RNA was reverse transcribed. Produced via immunoSEQ multiplex PCR; TCRdb's table is partial and in-frame only. The sample shows 240,000 or so clones, over 11% of them seen only once. Isolation of CD4+ naive, central memory, regulatory and stem cell-like memory cells was achieved by sorting via CD45RO/CCR7/CD25/CD127/CD95/CD27.

V usage is TRBV9 and J usage is TRBJ2-2; the D gene is possibly TRBD2 (5 bases). The sequenced sample was naive CD4+ T cells from blood. This clonotype was obtained from a man aged 25 to 40 with type 1 diabetes. CDR3 coding DNA: TGTGCCAGCAGCGTAGCGGGGTCTCGGGGCGGGGAGCTGTTTTTT. Its translation: CASSVAGSRGGELFF.